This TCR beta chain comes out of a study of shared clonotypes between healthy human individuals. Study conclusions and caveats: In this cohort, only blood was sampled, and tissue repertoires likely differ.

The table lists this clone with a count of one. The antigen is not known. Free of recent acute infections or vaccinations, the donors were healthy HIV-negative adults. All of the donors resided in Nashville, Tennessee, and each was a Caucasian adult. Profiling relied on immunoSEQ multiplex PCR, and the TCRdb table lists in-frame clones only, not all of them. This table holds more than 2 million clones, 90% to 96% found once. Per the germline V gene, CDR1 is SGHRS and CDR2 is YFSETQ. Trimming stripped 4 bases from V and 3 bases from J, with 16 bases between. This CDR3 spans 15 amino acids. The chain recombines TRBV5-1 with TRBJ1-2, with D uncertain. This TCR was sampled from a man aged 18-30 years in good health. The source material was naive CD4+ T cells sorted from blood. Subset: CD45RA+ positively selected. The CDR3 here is CASSRAGGWDYGYTF. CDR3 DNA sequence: TGCGCCAGCAGCAGGGCCGGAGGGTGGGACTATGGCTACACCTTC.